One sample yielded the 32 T cell receptor beta chains listed below, sequenced in a study of T cells after posttransplantation cyclophosphamide. Only in-frame clones appear in the TCRdb table, and some are missing; sequencing was by immunoSEQ multiplex PCR. This sample has roughly 12,000 clones, each found more than once. A marrow graft followed busulfan-fludarabine conditioning, with cyclophosphamide on days +3 and +4. Source: PBMCs, taken after allogeneic stem cell transplant with posttransplant cyclophosphamide. The receptors shown here come from a female patient aged 40 to 50 who received an allogeneic stem cell transplant from a related donor, was CMV-positive, and had acute GVHD only. Among the T cells, some may be from the graft donor.

This clone appeared many times. The chain employs TRBV19 and TRBJ1-4; unclear D gene. Germline V gene lookup returns CDR1 LNHDA and CDR2 SQIVND (reference sequence). The length of the CDR3 is 14 residues. Trimming cost V 3 bases and J 7 bases, with 12 bases left between them. CDR3 loop: CASSMAGYGEKLFF. CDR3 bases: TGTGCCAGTAGTATGGCAGGCTACGGTGAAAAACTGTTTTTT.

The chain combines TRBV11-2 with TRBJ2-3; the D is unclear. Looked up from germline, CDR1 is SGHAT and CDR2 is FQNNGV. The CDR3 totals 15 residues. V was clipped by 1 base and J by 0 bases, with 8 bases between them. CDR3 nucleotide sequence: TGTGCCAGCAGCTTAGGTGCGCCTAGCACAGATACGCAGTATTTT. This gives the protein CASSLGAPSTDTQYF. The full variable domain, in which reference TRBV11-2 and TRBJ2-3 provide the parts outside the CDR3, is EAGVAQSPRYKIIEKRQSVAFWCNPISGHATLYWYQQILGQGPKLLIQFQNNGVVDDSQLPKDRFSAERLKGVDSTLKIQPAKLEDSAVYLCASSLGAPSTDTQYFGPGTRLTVL.

This clone was picked up a small number of times. CDR3: CASSLVLAGAYNEQFF. In DNA, the CDR3 is TGTGCCAGCAGCTTAGTTCTAGCGGGGGCCTACAATGAGCAGTTCTTC. The V call is TRBV7-8, the J call TRBJ2-1; 10 positions agree with TRBD2. The germline CDR1 and CDR2 sequences are SGHVS and FQNEAQ. The V and J ends lost 1 base and 2 bases, in that order; junction bases with no gene match: 2. The CDR3 runs to 16 residues.

This clone was recorded at least ten times. V usage is TRBV10-2 and J usage is TRBJ1-4, with 8 bases lining up with TRBD1. Germline assignment: CDR1 WSHSY and CDR2 SAAADI. The J segment lost 7 bases and the V segment lost 1 base, leaving 8 bases of the junction unmatched. This CDR3 region has 16 residues. The CDR3, as DNA: TGCGCCAGCAGTGAGTGGGACAGGCCCTATTCTGAAAAACTGTTTTTT. The encoded protein is CASSEWDRPYSEKLFF.

This clone was seen a handful of times. The chain links TRBV6-6 to TRBJ2-3; 8 positions match TRBD2. Losses at the gene ends were 7 bases for V and 8 bases for J; bases not matched to a gene: 8. Germline V gene sequence: CDR1 MNHNY, CDR2 SVGAGI (reference sequence). This CDR3 has 13 amino acids. CDR3 loop: CASTQGLAGTQYF. The CDR3, as DNA: TGTGCCAGCACTCAAGGACTAGCCGGTACGCAGTATTTT.

This clone has a count of ten or more. V gene TRBV9 combines with J gene TRBJ1-1; D gene uncertain. This CDR3 is 13 amino acids long. Per germline, CDR1 SGDLS and CDR2 YYNGEE. Trimming pared 3 bases from V and 1 base from J, leaving 7 bases between. This chain's CDR3 is CASSAWANTEAFF. The CDR3 DNA follows: TGTGCCAGCAGCGCTTGGGCGAACACTGAAGCTTTCTTT.

This clone was picked up many times. CDR3 DNA: TGTGCCAGTAGTCCCCGAGGAGCGGGGACCTCAGGCGGGAACCAGTACTTC. As protein: CASSPRGAGTSGGNQYF. The chain joins TRBV19 to TRBJ2-5; 7 bases agree with TRBD2. Germline V gene lookup returns CDR1 LNHDA and CDR2 SQIVND (reference sequence). V lost 5 bases, J lost 10 bases, and 22 bases stayed unmatched. CDR3 length equals 17 residues.

This clone was seen ten or more times. As DNA, the CDR3 is TGTGCCAGCACCTCCAGGGGGGAGGAGGAGACCCAGTACTTC. Translating it yields CASTSRGEEETQYF. The J gene is TRBJ2-5, the V gene TRBV7-9; D is possibly TRBD1 (7 bases). Deletions cut 7 bases from V and 5 bases from J, with 17 bases between. From germline, CDR1 is SEHNR and CDR2 FQNEAQ (reference sequence). The CDR3 is 14 residues long.

In this sample, this clone turned up many times. The chain has TRBV6-5 and TRBJ2-7, with 10 bases matching TRBD2. Germline-derived CDR1 and CDR2 are MNHEY and SVGAGI. The CDR3 extends over 15 amino acids. Trimming cost V 6 bases and J 5 bases; bases outside gene matches: 10. In DNA, the CDR3 is TGTGCCAGCAGACAGAAAGCGGGAGGGATCCACGAGCAGTACGTC. Translation: CASRQKAGGIHEQYV.

This clone appeared many times. The V call is TRBV10-3, the J call TRBJ2-1; 8 positions agree with TRBD2. The trim removed 0 bases at V and 4 bases at J, leaving 2 bases unmatched. The CDR3 loop spans 15 amino acids. Germline V CDR1 and CDR2: ENHRY, SYGVKD. CDR3 region: CAISESGLAYNEQFF. CDR3 bases: TGTGCCATCAGTGAGTCTGGACTAGCTTACAATGAGCAGTTCTTC.

This clone was detected many times. The chain carries TRBV7-3 and TRBJ2-7; D is possibly TRBD1 (6 bases). The ends were cut back, 4 bases at V and 6 bases at J, with 13 bases in the middle. The CDR3 runs 13 residues. The germline CDR1 and CDR2 sequences are SGHTA and FQGTGA. Written as DNA, the CDR3 is TGTGCCAGCAGCTCAACACAGGGTGGCGAGCAGTACTTC. This sequence encodes CASSSTQGGEQYF.

This clone was picked up a small number of times. This chain links TRBV27 with TRBJ2-1; 13 bases align to TRBD2. The junction had 12 bases not matched to a gene; V was cut back by 8 bases and J by 8 bases. The CDR3 is 16 amino acids. CDR1 is MNHEY and CDR2 is SMNVEV in the germline V gene (reference sequence). DNA for the CDR3: TGTGCCAGCTCCCCGGCCGGGACTAGCGGGGTATATGAGCAGTTCTTC. Amino acids: CASSPAGTSGVYEQFF.

This clone has a count of ten or more. V and J are TRBV7-9 and TRBJ2-7; D unclear. Germline V gives CDR1 SEHNR, CDR2 FQNEAQ (reference sequence). V was trimmed by 1 base and J by 0 bases, leaving 10 bases between them. The CDR3 runs to 15 residues. The CDR3 sequence is CASSLGTISSYEQYV. CDR3 DNA: TGTGCCAGCAGCTTAGGTACTATTAGCTCCTACGAGCAGTACGTC.

This clone was seen a few times. V usage is TRBV25-1 and J usage is TRBJ1-6, with TRBD1 matching 7 bases. This CDR3 is 13 amino acids long. The ends lost 5 bases at V and 11 bases at J; junction bases unmatched: 6. From germline, CDR1 is MGHDK and CDR2 SYGVNS. The CDR3 DNA sequence: TGTGCCAGCAGTTCCACGGACAGGACACCCCTCCACTTT. Translation gives CASSSTDRTPLHF.

This clone has ten or more counts. V is TRBV9 and J is TRBJ1-5; the D gene is possibly TRBD1 (6 bases). Trimming shortened V by 1 base and J by 0 bases, and 20 bases separated the two germline ends. CDR1 and CDR2 from the germline V gene are SGDLS and YYNGEE. This CDR3 has 19 residues. The CDR3 loop reads CASSVLGDKVVRSNQPQHF. Here the CDR3 DNA reads TGTGCCAGCAGCGTATTGGGGGACAAGGTTGTTCGTAGCAATCAGCCCCAGCATTTT.

There are many counts of this clone. V is TRBV5-1 and J is TRBJ1-3; possibly TRBD1 for D (6 bases). The CDR3 has 15 residues. V was trimmed by 0 bases and J by 6 bases, leaving 13 bases between them. Germline CDR1 SGHRS, CDR2 YFSETQ. CDR3 nucleotide sequence: TGCGCCAGCAGCTTGGAGGGCAGGGGACCAAACACCATATATTTT. The encoded protein is CASSLEGRGPNTIYF.

This clone was counted between two and nine times. V is TRBV27 and J is TRBJ2-1, with a possible D match to TRBD2 (6 bases). Germline V gene data show CDR1 as MNHEY and CDR2 as SMNVEV (reference sequence). The CDR3 has 14 residues. Between the trimmed V and J ends, which lost 6 bases and 4 bases, there was a span of 13 bases. The CDR3 here is CASSPAAGYNEQFF. The CDR3 DNA is TGTGCCAGCAGCCCCGCCGCGGGATACAATGAGCAGTTCTTC.

This clone was detected many times. The chain couples TRBV5-1 to TRBJ2-2, with D perhaps matching TRBD1 (5 bases). The length of the CDR3 is 15 residues. Germline V lookup: CDR1 SGHRS, CDR2 YFSETQ. V lost 4 bases and J 3 bases, leaving 13 bases between the germline ends. CDR3 sequence (DNA): TGCGCCAGCAGCCTCAGGGTTGGGGACACCGGGGAGCTGTTTTTT. Protein sequence: CASSLRVGDTGELFF.

This clone was counted at least ten times. The rearrangement uses TRBV5-1 and TRBJ2-1; D is ambiguous. Germline V CDR1 and CDR2: SGHRS, YFSETQ. This CDR3 has 15 amino acids. Between the trimmed V and J ends, which lost 2 bases and 6 bases, there was a span of 15 bases. The CDR3 protein is CASSFAESGLNEQFF. CDR3 in DNA: TGCGCCAGCAGCTTCGCGGAAAGTGGTCTCAATGAGCAGTTCTTC. Supplemented by reference TRBV5-1 and TRBJ2-1, the full variable domain reads KAGVTQTPRYLIKTRGQQVTLSCSPISGHRSVSWYQQTPGQGLQFLFEYFSETQRNKGNFPGRFSGRQFSNSRSEMNVSTLELGDSALYLCASSFAESGLNEQFFGPGTRLTVL.

This clone was counted ten times or more. The rearrangement uses TRBV10-2 and TRBJ2-2, with D uncertain. Trimming cost V 5 bases and J 1 base, with 8 bases left between them. Germline V CDR1 and CDR2: WSHSY, SAAADI. The CDR3 loop spans 14 amino acids. CDR3 in DNA: TGCGCCAGCAGTACTACTGGGAACACCGGGGAGCTGTTTTTT. This codes for CASSTTGNTGELFF.

This clone was seen many times. V is TRBV2 and J is TRBJ2-5; 7 nucleotides align to TRBD2. J gave up 2 bases and V 5 bases, and 8 bases lay outside the gene matches. This CDR3 contains 15 residues. Germline-derived CDR1 and CDR2 are SNHLY and FYNNEI. The CDR3 reads CASSPQAGSQETQYF. The CDR3 DNA reads as TGTGCCAGCAGTCCCCAAGCGGGGTCACAAGAGACCCAGTACTTC. Drawing the rest from reference TRBV2 and TRBJ2-5, the complete variable domain is EPEVTQTPSHQVTQMGQEVILRCVPISNHLYFYWYRQILGQKVEFLVSFYNNEISEKSEIFDDQFSVERPDGSNFTLKIRSTKLEDSAMYFCASSPQAGSQETQYFGPGTRLLVL.

This clone came up a few times. The chain carries TRBV7-6 and TRBJ2-5; TRBD2 agrees at 13 bases. The CDR3 extends over 16 amino acids. Per germline, CDR1 SGHVS and CDR2 FNYEAQ. V gave up 7 bases and J gave up 0 bases; unmatched junction bases: 5. CDR3 in amino acids: CASTLTSGGDQETQYF. In DNA form, the CDR3 reads TGTGCCAGCACCCTTACTAGCGGGGGGGACCAAGAGACCCAGTACTTC.

This clone was found many times. The chain has TRBV10-3 and TRBJ1-1; D may be TRBD1 (6 bases). The V end was cut by 6 bases, the J end by 1 base, with 12 bases between. CDR1 is ENHRY, CDR2 SYGVKD, per germline. The CDR3 loop spans 14 amino acids. CDR3 nucleotides: TGTGCCATCAGCCTTAGACAGGAGAACACTGAAGCTTTCTTT. Translating it yields CAISLRQENTEAFF.

Ten or more counts support this clone. The rearrangement joins TRBV19 to TRBJ1-6, with a weak D call TRBD1 (5 bases). Per germline, CDR1 LNHDA and CDR2 SQIVND (reference sequence). The CDR3 is 13 amino acids. The V gene lost 6 bases and the J gene lost 6 bases, with 9 bases spanning the gap. CDR3 sequence (DNA): TGTGCCAGTAGGGGGGGGTTTAATTCACCCCTCCACTTT. As protein: CASRGGFNSPLHF.

This clone was counted at least ten times. The V call is TRBV6-1, the J call TRBJ2-7, with 8 bases aligning to TRBD1. Germline CDR1 and CDR2: MNHNS and SASEGT. The CDR3 runs to 12 residues. J gave up 3 bases and V 11 bases, and 6 bases lay outside the gene matches. CDR3 sequence reads: CAVRTGFYEQYF. The CDR3 DNA reads as TGTGCCGTCCGGACAGGGTTCTACGAGCAGTACTTC.

Note on this clone: The junction differs from germline at one of its ends, possibly a read error. V is TRBV27 and J is TRBJ2-1; 9 bases line up with TRBD2. The germline V gene has CDR1 MNHEY and CDR2 SMNVEV (reference sequence). The CDR3 extends over 17 amino acids. The CDR3 spells CANSLSLGGGATGEQFF. CDR3 DNA: TGTGCCAACAGTTTATCCCTCGGCGGGGGGGCCACGGGTGAGCAGTTCTTC.

The sample holds many counts of this clone. The chain links TRBV11-2 to TRBJ2-5; 9 positions match TRBD1. The CDR3 has 18 residues. CDR1 and CDR2 from the germline V gene are SGHAT and FQNNGV. With V trimmed by 3 bases and J by 5 bases, 16 bases remained unmatched. CDR3 coding DNA: TGTGCCAGCAGCTTTGGGGCCCGGGACAGGGTGTTGAGGGAGACCCAGTACTTC. Its translation: CASSFGARDRVLRETQYF.

There are many counts of this clone. The chain recombines TRBV5-1 with TRBJ1-4, with 8 nucleotides matching TRBD1. The CDR3 loop spans 14 amino acids. Germline V gives CDR1 SGHRS, CDR2 YFSETQ. V lost 0 bases, J lost 7 bases, and 2 bases stayed unmatched. This CDR3 is CASSLGTGFEKLFF. CDR3 nucleotide sequence: TGCGCCAGCAGCTTGGGGACAGGGTTTGAAAAACTGTTTTTT.

This clone has at least ten counts. This sequence joins TRBV2 and TRBJ2-1; D remains ambiguous. The germline V and J ends were trimmed by 4 bases and 2 bases, with 6 bases remaining between them. Germline V gives CDR1 SNHLY, CDR2 FYNNEI. This CDR3 comprises 13 residues. The CDR3 DNA sequence: TGTGCCAGCAGTGCCTCTACCTACAATGAGCAGTTCTTC. It translates to CASSASTYNEQFF. Combining the CDR3 with reference TRBV2 and TRBJ2-1 gives the whole variable domain EPEVTQTPSHQVTQMGQEVILRCVPISNHLYFYWYRQILGQKVEFLVSFYNNEISEKSEIFDDQFSVERPDGSNFTLKIRSTKLEDSAMYFCASSASTYNEQFFGPGTRLTVL.

This clone was counted a few times. With only one base between it and a far larger clone, this is likely a read error. The genes are TRBV7-9 and TRBJ2-1, with D possibly TRBD2 on 7 matching bases. From germline, CDR1 is SEHNR and CDR2 FQNEAQ (reference sequence). Trimming cost V 3 bases and J 4 bases, with 13 bases left between them. This CDR3 spans 15 amino acids. The CDR3 bases are TGTGCCAGCAGCTTGGGGGCGGGGGATTACAATGAGCAGTTCTTC. It encodes CASSLGAGDYNEQFF.

The sample holds many counts of this clone. This rearrangement joins TRBV6-4 to TRBJ1-6, with 7 bases that match TRBD1. Germline-derived CDR1 and CDR2 are MRHNA and SNTAGT. V lost 3 bases and J lost 6; bases outside the gene matches: 8. The CDR3 loop spans 16 amino acids. DNA of the CDR3: TGTGCCAGCAGTGAAACCGGGACAGACAGTAATTCACCCCTCCACTTT. The encoded protein is CASSETGTDSNSPLHF.

This clone was detected ten times or more. The chain carries TRBV12-5 and TRBJ1-5; D ambiguous. V lost 2 bases, J lost 7 bases, and 21 bases lay in between. The CDR3 runs to 17 residues. Germline CDR1 and CDR2: LGHNT and FRNRAP. The CDR3 nucleotides read TGTGCTAGTGGTTTGTCCTCCACCTACGAACGCCACCAGCCCCAGCATTTT. It yields the protein CASGLSSTYERHQPQHF.